What follows are 8 T cell receptor beta chains derived from one specimen sequenced in a study of shared clonotypes between healthy human individuals. Method: immunoSEQ multiplex PCR; TCRdb's copy keeps in-frame clones and lacks some. The data contain over 1.5 million clones, approximately 98% of them seen just once; the ten biggest clones take up about 0.45%. Source material: naive CD4+ T cells sorted from blood. Subset defined: CD45RA+ positively selected. The origin of the receptors is a man in his thirties or forties in good health.

This chain connects TRBV9 to TRBJ1-3; D gene uncertain. CDR1 and CDR2 (germline): SGDLS, YYNGEE. Trimming removed 0 bases at V and 7 bases at J, with 11 bases between. The CDR3 runs to 14 residues. CDR3 sequence (DNA): TGTGCCAGCAGCGTAGCGGAACTTTCCAACACCATATATTTT. This sequence encodes CASSVAELSNTIYF.

This clone has just one count. The junction differs from germline at one of its ends, possibly a read error. V is TRBV7-7 and J is TRBJ2-5; TRBD2 aligns across 10 bases. CDR1 and CDR2 from the germline V gene are SSHAT and FNYEAQ (reference sequence). This CDR3 contains 16 residues. DNA of the CDR3: TGTGCTAGCAGCTTACTAGCGGGATCCCTCCAAGAGACCCAGTACTTC. Amino acids: CASSLLAGSLQETQYF.

DNA for the CDR3: TGTGCCAGCAGTTTGGAGGGTAGATTCTACGAGCAGTACTTC. It specifies CASSLEGRFYEQYF. V usage is TRBV27 and J usage is TRBJ2-7; D perhaps matches TRBD2 (6 bases). This CDR3 is 14 amino acids long. CDR1 MNHEY and CDR2 SMNVEV come from the germline V gene (reference sequence). Between the trimmed V and J ends, which lost 3 bases and 3 bases, there was a span of 12 bases.

The rearrangement links TRBV5-1 to TRBJ2-6, with 9 nucleotides matching TRBD1. From germline, CDR1 is SGHRS and CDR2 YFSETQ. The J segment lost 2 bases and the V segment lost 4 bases, leaving 7 bases of the junction unmatched. This CDR3 comprises 17 residues. The CDR3 loop reads CASSPQGAIAGANVLTF. The CDR3 DNA is TGCGCCAGCAGCCCACAGGGGGCGATCGCTGGGGCCAACGTCCTGACTTTC.

The chain links TRBV7-9 to TRBJ2-1; unclear D gene. Germline loops: CDR1 SEHNR, CDR2 FQNEAQ (reference sequence). The CDR3 has 14 residues. V was cut by 5 bases and J by 6 bases, with 14 bases left in between. CDR3: CASSGSHPGNEQFF. CDR3 coding DNA: TGTGCCAGCAGCGGATCCCACCCGGGCAATGAGCAGTTCTTC.

V and J are TRBV28 and TRBJ2-3; TRBD1 is a possible D gene (5 bases). Germline lookup yields CDR1 MDHEN and CDR2 SYDVKM. Trimming left V 10 bases short and J 2 bases short, with 10 bases between. The CDR3 has 12 residues. DNA of the CDR3: TGTGCCACCAGGGTAAACACAGATACGCAGTATTTT. Protein sequence: CATRVNTDTQYF.

This sequence joins TRBV19 and TRBJ1-1; D call uncertain. Trimming cost V 5 bases and J 3 bases, with 10 bases left between them. From germline, CDR1 is LNHDA and CDR2 SQIVND (reference sequence). The CDR3 contains 13 residues. The chain's CDR3 is CASSLQLYTEAFF. Here the CDR3 DNA reads TGTGCCAGTAGTCTTCAGCTCTACACTGAAGCTTTCTTT.

The chain is built from TRBV18 and TRBJ1-3; a weak D match, TRBD1 (5 bases). The V gene lost 2 bases and the J gene lost 1 base, with 12 bases spanning the gap. The germline CDR1 and CDR2 sequences are KGHSH and LQKENI. The CDR3 is 16 amino acids. The CDR3 DNA reads TGTGCCAGCTCACCAGTGCGCGGGGGTTCTGGAAACACCATATATTTT. Residues: CASSPVRGGSGNTIYF.